Given below is one T cell receptor beta chain in context. There is no known antigen for this receptor. Base-call qualities are not available, and no considerably larger clone is one nucleotide away. The collaborating institutions used their own protocols to collect whole blood in K2EDTA tubes. For TCRbeta analysis, collaborators shipped samples as frozen whole blood, isolated PBMCs, or DNA extracted from either of those sample types. TCRbeta CDR3 regions were amplified from genomic DNA by means of the immunoSEQ Assay, a bias-controlled multiplex PCR. Processing in the source paper ran as follows. Nucleated cell counts per sample were estimated from amplification of reference gene primers within the assay. To quantify the absolute abundance of each unique TCRbeta CDR3 rearrangement, sequence reads were collapsed and filtered. For each sample, productive Simpson clonality was calculated as the square root of Simpson's diversity index across productive rearrangements. TCRdb limited this immuneACCESS table to in-frame rearrangements with V and J called. A share of clones is missing; checked studies link under half to unresolved V genes, and the rest is unexplained. The D gene and trimming were derived from the DNA, and the V and J assignments and clone size from that table. This sample is represented by roughly 190,000 clones; approximately 82% of them were singletons. In total, the top ten clones hold 2.9% of the sample.

This sample is part of a study of blood T cell repertoires in COVID-19 (dated by TCRdb to 2018 to 2021). As for the study more broadly: Collaborator samples came from the United States, Italy and Spain and covered acute and convalescent phases of COVID-19. The material from the prospective study consisted of cDNA or gDNA derived from T cells, B-cell-depleted T cells, or PBMCs. Deeply sampled blood TCRbeta repertoires from subjects exposed to, actively infected with, or recovered from COVID-19 were included in the dataset. The repertoires were released in a freely available public database meant as a resource for research on the immune response to SARS-CoV-2. Samples came from the ongoing ImmuneRACE study (first 160 participants) plus 1,254 subjects from 6 global collaborators. Sample metadata almost always included a de-identified subject ID, COVID-19 status, age in years and sex. Where available, HLA class I and class II types were taken from metadata supplied by the sample provider and were not determined by assay-based typing.

The V end loses 2 bases and the J end loses 3 bases, and a stretch of 19 bases separates them. The CDR3 numbers 17 residues from cysteine through phenylalanine. The kept DNA is CDR3 alone, 51 bases in frame from the first base. CDR1 and CDR2, per the germline V gene (reference sequence), are LNHDA and SQIVND. The investigation overall reported the following: The amount of clinical and demographic metadata varied by source and participant and was provided uncurated.

The receptor comes from a man aged 50 to 60 with active or convalescent COVID-19. The rearranged chain carries TRBV19 and TRBJ1-1; TRBD1 is a weak D gene call, 6 bases matching. The sequencing sample was made of peripheral blood. CDR3 protein: CASSIRYLDSKYTEAFF. The DNA sequence is TGTGCCAGTAGTATACGATATCTGGACAGTAAGTACACTGAAGCTTTCTTT.